These T cell receptor beta chains were read from a single sample in a study of cytomegalovirus exposure and HLA in healthy donors. The protocol was immunoSEQ multiplex PCR, while the TCRdb copy is restricted to in-frame clones and leaves out a portion. Its table records about 200,000 clones. Sequenced sample: PBMCs. The source is a girl aged 2-15 years in good health and CMV-seropositive. Both conserved end residues are part of each CDR3. A D gene is named only where the DNA matches it firmly.

>TRBJ2-5|-|TRBV14|14
TGTGCCAGCAGCCAAGTCAGGGATCAAGAGACCCAGTACTTC
CASSQVRDQETQYF
>TRBJ2-7|-|TRBV7-9|12
TGTGCCAGCAGCTTACCTAAGGAGGAGCAGTACTTC
CASSLPKEEQYF
>TRBJ1-3|TRBD1|TRBV6-1|15
TGTGCCACTCAAAGGACAGGGAGCTCTGGAAACACCATATATTTT
CATQRTGSSGNTIYF
>TRBJ2-7|TRBD2|TRBV27|17
TGTGCCAGCAGAAACCATGGGGTAGCGGGCGCCTCCTACGAGCAGTACTTC
CASRNHGVAGASYEQYF
>TRBJ2-6|TRBD2|TRBV11-3|18
TGTGCCAGCAGCTCCACTAGCGGGAGGGCCGCTGGGGCCAACGTCCTGACTTTC
CASSSTSGRAAGANVLTF
>TRBJ2-4|TRBD2|TRBV5-8|16
TGTGCCAGCAGCTTGGCGGCTAGCGGGAGGGGAAACATTCAGTACTTC
CASSLAASGRGNIQYF
>TRBJ2-7|TRBD1|TRBV30|14
TGTGCCTGGAGAGGGGGGACAGGAAGGACCGAGCAGTACTTC
CAWRGGTGRTEQYF
>TRBJ1-5|TRBD1|TRBV19|17
TGTGCCAGTAGTTCCGGACAGGGAGGTAGTAGCAATCAGCCCCAGCATTTT
CASSSGQGGSSNQPQHF
>TRBJ1-5|-|TRBV28|15
TGTGCCAGCAGAGCAGGGAAGTCCCTCAATCAGCCCCAGCATTTT
CASRAGKSLNQPQHF
>TRBJ2-5|TRBD2|TRBV5-1|16
TGCGCCAGCAGCTTGGTTCCAGCGGGAGAGGTTGAGACCCAGTACTTC
CASSLVPAGEVETQYF
>TRBJ2-1|-|TRBV28|14
TGTGCCAGCAGACGGGGTAGCTCCTACAATGAGCAGTTCTTC
CASRRGSSYNEQFF
>TRBJ2-1|TRBD1|TRBV28|14
TGTGCCAGCATTCCTCCGGGACAGGGCTATGAGCAGTTCTTC
CASIPPGQGYEQFF
>TRBJ1-1|-|TRBV15|17
TGTGCCACCAGCAGAGATCTCCGGGGGGCATTGGGCACTGAAGCTTTCTTT
CATSRDLRGALGTEAFF
>TRBJ2-7|-|TRBV6-1|12
TGTCTGGAGGGGTCCCCCTCCTACGAGCAGTACTTC
CLEGSPSYEQYF
>TRBJ2-7|TRBD2|TRBV5-1|15
TGCGCCAGCAGCGGGGGACTAGCGGCAACCTACGAGCAGTACTTC
CASSGGLAATYEQYF
>TRBJ2-1|TRBD2|TRBV5-1|17
TGCGCCAGCAGCGCCTTACAACTAGCGGGAGAGAACAATGAGCAGTTCTTC
CASSALQLAGENNEQFF
>TRBJ2-1|-|TRBV11-2|14
TGTGCCAGCAGCTTCCAGGCGCGTTCGTATGAGCAGTTCTTC
CASSFQARSYEQFF
>TRBJ2-3|-|TRBV5-4|12
TGTGCCAGCAGTGACAGGACAGATACGCAGTATTTT
CASSDRTDTQYF
>TRBJ1-5|-|TRBV27|15
TGTGCCAGCAGTTTATCGGCCGGGGGACATCAGCCCCAGCATTTT
CASSLSAGGHQPQHF
>TRBJ2-1|-|TRBV7-9|15
TGTGCCAGCAGCTTCACGAGGAGCTCCTACAATGAGCAGTTCTTC
CASSFTRSSYNEQFF
>TRBJ1-3|-|TRBV21-1|16
TGTGCCAGCAGCAAAGCACAGCCGAGCTCTGGAAACACCATATATTTT
CASSKAQPSSGNTIYF
>TRBJ2-7|-|TRBV5-1|14
TGCGCCAGCAGCTCCCAGGGTCCCAACAACGAGCAGTACTTC
CASSSQGPNNEQYF
>TRBJ1-3|-|TRBV7-8|16
TGTGCCAGCAGCCGGGCCGGACAAGGCTCTGGAAACACCATATATTTT
CASSRAGQGSGNTIYF
>TRBJ2-7|TRBD1|TRBV2|12
TGTGCCAGCAGTGAGACAGGGATGGGGCAGTACTTC
CASSETGMGQYF
>TRBJ2-1|TRBD2|TRBV18|15
TGTGCCAGCTCACCCGGACTAGACCGCTACAATGAGCAGTTCTTC
CASSPGLDRYNEQFF
>TRBJ1-2|TRBD1|TRBV27|13
TGTGCCAGCAGTCCCGCCCCGGACAGGGGGTTTTCCTTC
CASSPAPDRGFSF
>TRBJ1-3|-|TRBV25-1|15
TGTGCCAGCCAAGCGTACTCCTACTCTGGAAACACCATATATTTT
CASQAYSYSGNTIYF
>TRBJ2-2|TRBD2|TRBV7-9|15
TGTGCCAGCAGGCAGACTAGCGGCCACACCGGGGAGCTGTTTTTT
CASRQTSGHTGELFF
>TRBJ2-7|TRBD1|TRBV7-2|15
TGTGCCAGCAGCATTACCGGGACAGGGCCTGGGGAGCAGTACTTC
CASSITGTGPGEQYF
>TRBJ2-7|-|TRBV10-1|13
TGCGCCAGCAGTGATGGGAGATCCTACGAGCAGTACTTC
CASSDGRSYEQYF
>TRBJ2-1|TRBD2|TRBV19|16
TGTGCCAGTAGTACCGCTAGCGGGAGCACCTACGATGAGCAGTTCTTC
CASSTASGSTYDEQFF
>TRBJ2-5|TRBD2|TRBV19|16
TGTGCCAGTAGTATTCTTCCGGGAGCGGGGGAAGAGACCCAGTACTTC
CASSILPGAGEETQYF
>TRBJ1-1|-|TRBV4-1|15
TGCGCCAGCAGCCAAGGCCAGGGGCCGAACACTGAAGCTTTCTTT
CASSQGQGPNTEAFF
>TRBJ2-3|TRBD2|TRBV14|18
TGTGCCAGCAGCCGCACACCTCCCGGGACTAGGCACACAGATACGCAGTATTTT
CASSRTPPGTRHTDTQYF
>TRBJ1-1|-|TRBV7-9|15
TGTGCCAGCAGCCCGAAGGGGGTGGAGAACACTGAAGCTTTCTTT
CASSPKGVENTEAFF
>TRBJ2-7|-|TRBV28|16
TGTGCCAGCAGTCCCCTTGAAGGGCGGGAAGCCTGGGAGCAGTACTTC
CASSPLEGREAWEQYF
>TRBJ2-5|-|TRBV27|14
TGTGCCAGCAGTTTAAGCAGGGGCCAAGAGACCCAGTACTTC
CASSLSRGQETQYF
>TRBJ1-1|TRBD1|TRBV27|15
TGTGCCAGCAGTTTGGAGACAGGGCCAAACACTGAAGCTTTCTTT
CASSLETGPNTEAFF
>TRBJ2-6|TRBD2|TRBV28|17
TGTGCCAGCAGTGAGCGGGGGGGTTCAACTGGGGCCAACGTCCTGACTTTC
CASSERGGSTGANVLTF